Given below is one T cell receptor (beta chain) in context. Its antigen is as yet unknown. No DNA is given; TCRdb re-called the 5' RACE reads and lists each CDR3 protein once. This sample's clone table lists under 500,000 distinct CDR3 sequences. The data were taken from a study of T cells expressing NK-cell markers. Findings and caveats of the study: The study found these clonotypes also leading the CD3+CD56-NKG2C+ fraction in a few donors.

The sample was blood T cells: a sorted CD56 or NKG2C T cell subset, CD4+ or CD8+ T cells, or bulk PBMC T cells (not recorded which). The sequence came from a woman between 18 and 70 years old in good health.

The CDR3 region is CASSHRLQGDSGANVLTF. V usage is TRBV5-1 and J usage is TRBJ2-6; the TRBD1 assignment by TCRdb is unverifiable without DNA. CDR1 and CDR2 from the germline V gene are SGHRS and YFSETQ. The CDR3 sequence is 18 residues long.